This T cell receptor (beta chain) emerged from a study of graft-versus-host responses after intestinal transplantation. Generated by immunoSEQ multiplex PCR, the TCRdb table keeps only in-frame clones and is missing some. Here the sample spans more than 95,000 clones, approximately 90% being singletons. Germline V gene sequence: CDR1 LNHDA, CDR2 SQIVND (reference sequence). V lost 10 bases, J lost 10 bases, and 7 bases stayed unmatched. The length of the CDR3 is 13 residues. A note on this clone: Antigen specificity is unknown.

Specimen: unstimulated CD4+ T cells sorted from spleen or lymph node cells, collected before intestinal transplant. The genes are TRBV19 and TRBJ2-1; 13 nucleotides agree with TRBD2. This sequence was found in a human donor who received an intestinal transplant. This CDR3 is CATTSGRAREQFF. For the CDR3, the DNA is TGTGCCACTACTAGCGGGAGGGCCCGGGAGCAGTTCTTC.